These 21 T cell receptor beta chains share one sample of origin, sequenced in a study of cytomegalovirus exposure and HLA in healthy donors. PCR used 60 Vbeta primers and 13 Jbeta primers. Repertoires were generated with immunoSEQ multiplex PCR, while TCRdb's copy carries only in-frame clones and drops some. The table shows over 95,000 clones, with 74% occurring only once. Sequenced input: PBMCs. The receptor source for this set is a human donor in good health.

V usage is TRBV2 and J usage is TRBJ1-2; 10 positions agree with TRBD1. V was pared by 4 bases and J by 6 bases, with 8 bases of the junction left unmatched. The CDR3 contains 15 residues. Germline-derived CDR1 and CDR2 are SNHLY and FYNNEI. CDR3 residues: CASSVLTTGGDGYTF. CDR3 DNA sequence: TGTGCCAGCAGTGTCTTAACGACAGGGGGCGATGGCTACACCTTC.

V gene TRBV9 combines with J gene TRBJ1-1; no definite D call. CDR3 size: 14 residues. Per the germline V gene, CDR1 is SGDLS and CDR2 is YYNGEE. The V end was cut by 1 base, the J end by 4 bases, with 11 bases between. CDR3 nucleotide sequence: TGTGCCAGCAGCGTAAACCAACGGGGCACTGAAGCTTTCTTT. Protein product: CASSVNQRGTEAFF.

The rearrangement joins TRBV6-1 to TRBJ1-3, with a tentative D call TRBD1 (5 bases). CDR1 MNHNS and CDR2 SASEGT come from the germline V gene. This CDR3 is built from 12 residues. This CDR3 is CAQGLTGNTIYF. In DNA form, the CDR3 reads TGTGCTCAGGGTCTAACTGGAAACACCATATATTTT.

This chain uses TRBV30 with TRBJ2-5; the D gene is possibly TRBD2 (5 bases). V was trimmed by 2 bases and J by 1 base, leaving 8 bases between them. Germline CDR1 GTSNPN, CDR2 SVGIG (reference sequence). CDR3 length: 13 amino acids. The CDR3 DNA is TGTGCCTGGAGTTTCGGGGTCCAAGAGACCCAGTACTTC. Protein product: CAWSFGVQETQYF.

V is TRBV2 and J is TRBJ2-3, with 8 positions matching TRBD2. The CDR3 is 15 amino acids. Germline CDR1 reads SNHLY; CDR2 reads FYNNEI. V trimming: 3 bases; J trimming: 2 bases; junction bases outside the gene matches: 4. The CDR3 loop is CASSDGRGATDTQYF. CDR3 DNA sequence: TGTGCCAGCAGTGACGGGCGGGGGGCCACAGATACGCAGTATTTT.

This clone was recorded a few times. This chain connects TRBV2 to TRBJ1-1, with TRBD1 matching 10 bases. Germline V CDR1 and CDR2: SNHLY, FYNNEI. The CDR3 is 15 residues long. V trimming: 6 bases; J trimming: 6 bases; junction bases outside the gene matches: 10. CDR3 protein: CASRSFGTGDAEAFF. The CDR3 nucleotides are TGTGCCAGCAGATCCTTTGGGACAGGGGACGCTGAAGCTTTCTTT.

This clone was seen more than once but under ten times. This chain uses TRBV6-1 with TRBJ2-3, with 9 bases aligning to TRBD2. The CDR3 runs to 16 residues. Per germline, CDR1 MNHNS and CDR2 SASEGT. V gave up 0 bases and J gave up 7 bases; unmatched junction bases: 8. This chain's CDR3 is CASSEALRGGAYTQYF. In nucleotides, the CDR3 is TGTGCCAGCAGTGAAGCGCTTCGCGGGGGGGCATATACGCAGTATTTT.

The chain links TRBV6-1 to TRBJ1-4; 9 bases align to TRBD1. Unmatched junction bases numbered 6, after V lost 7 bases and J lost 6 bases. The CDR3 runs to 14 residues. Germline-derived CDR1 and CDR2 are MNHNS and SASEGT. The CDR3 region is CASNPGQGYEKLFF. The CDR3 DNA follows: TGTGCCAGCAACCCGGGACAGGGATATGAAAAACTGTTTTTT.

The chain uses TRBV27 and TRBJ2-1; 10 positions match TRBD2. CDR1 and CDR2 from the germline V gene are MNHEY and SMNVEV (reference sequence). CDR3 length equals 16 residues. Losses at the gene ends were 4 bases for V and 0 bases for J; bases not matched to a gene: 3. The CDR3 spells CASSSTSGPSYNEQFF. In DNA form, the CDR3 reads TGTGCCAGCAGTTCGACTAGCGGGCCCTCCTACAATGAGCAGTTCTTC.

The genes are TRBV9 and TRBJ1-2, with 9 positions matching TRBD1. V dropped 5 bases and J dropped 5; count of bases not matched to a gene: 4. This CDR3 region has 13 residues. Germline V gene sequence: CDR1 SGDLS, CDR2 YYNGEE. CDR3 amino acids: CASRSGTGYGYTF. The CDR3 DNA reads TGTGCCAGCAGGTCCGGGACAGGGTATGGCTACACCTTC.

A single count supports this clone. The chain joins TRBV2 to TRBJ2-3; D is possibly TRBD2 (6 bases). The CDR3 runs to 15 residues. Trimming left V 8 bases short and J 5 bases short, with 20 bases between. Germline lookup yields CDR1 SNHLY and CDR2 FYNNEI. The CDR3 DNA reads as TGTGCCAGCCCGCGGGACTCCACGTCGGGAGATACGCAGTATTTT. Translating it yields CASPRDSTSGDTQYF.

The rearrangement joins TRBV7-8 to TRBJ2-7, with a tentative D call TRBD1 (6 bases). The CDR3 covers 13 residues. Trimming removed 4 bases at V and 1 base at J, with 8 bases between. In germline, CDR1 is SGHVS, CDR2 FQNEAQ. The CDR3 loop is CASSYGQSYEQYF. The CDR3 DNA is TGTGCCAGCAGCTACGGACAGTCCTACGAGCAGTACTTC.

The chain uses TRBV14 and TRBJ1-2; possible D gene TRBD1, 5 bases. The germline V and J ends were trimmed by 2 bases and 4 bases, with 11 bases remaining between them. There are 14 residues in the CDR3. Germline-derived CDR1 and CDR2 are SGHDN and FVKESK. CDR3 in DNA: TGTGCCAGCAGCCAACTCGACAGTTCCTATGGCTACACCTTC. Translating gives CASSQLDSSYGYTF.

The chain has TRBV4-2 and TRBJ2-7, with D possibly TRBD2 on 6 matching bases. The V and J ends lost 2 bases and 2 bases respectively, with 13 bases between them. The CDR3 is 15 residues long. CDR1 is LGHNA and CDR2 is YNFKEQ in the germline V gene. CDR3 DNA sequence: TGTGCCAGCAGCCAAACCTTGGGACTTGCCTACGAGCAGTACTTC. This gives the protein CASSQTLGLAYEQYF.

The chain recombines TRBV5-4 with TRBJ1-6; a possible D gene is TRBD1 (5 bases). CDR1 and CDR2 from the germline V gene are SGHNT and YYREEE (reference sequence). The length of the CDR3 is 16 residues. Trimming cost V 4 bases and J 8 bases, with 19 bases left between them. CDR3 in amino acids: CASSQGSRGGDSPLHF. The DNA for the CDR3 is TGTGCCAGCAGCCAGGGATCGAGGGGAGGAGATTCACCCCTCCACTTT.

This rearrangement joins TRBV5-1 to TRBJ1-4; D is perhaps TRBD1 (6 bases). CDR3 size: 14 residues. The germline V gene encodes CDR1 SGHRS and CDR2 YFSETQ. Trimming pared 7 bases from V and 6 bases from J, leaving 16 bases between. The CDR3 protein is CASGPGQGDEKLFF. DNA for the CDR3: TGCGCCAGCGGACCGGGACAAGGGGATGAAAAACTGTTTTTT.

The gene calls are TRBV4-1 and TRBJ1-1, with D uncertain. The germline V gene has CDR1 MGHRA and CDR2 YSYEKL. The V gene lost 1 base and the J gene lost 0 bases, with 15 bases spanning the gap. The CDR3 contains 17 residues. CDR3: CASSQGGVRKMNTEAFF. The CDR3, as DNA: TGCGCCAGCAGCCAAGGCGGCGTACGGAAAATGAACACTGAAGCTTTCTTT.

The CDR3 bases are TGTGCCAGCAGGGGGACAGGGGCTCATGAAAAACTGTTTTTT. Encoded protein: CASRGTGAHEKLFF. This rearrangement joins TRBV28 to TRBJ1-4; 10 bases line up with TRBD1. This CDR3 comprises 14 residues. The ends lost 6 bases at V and 6 bases at J; junction bases unmatched: 4. CDR1 and CDR2 (germline): MDHEN, SYDVKM.

Concerning this clone: The identical CDR3 is also encoded by other nucleotide sequences in the sample. The chain is built from TRBV5-4 and TRBJ2-7; 11 nucleotides align to TRBD1. Germline CDR1 and CDR2: SGHNT and YYREEE (reference sequence). The CDR3 extends over 16 amino acids. Losses at the gene ends were 4 bases for V and 2 bases for J; bases not matched to a gene: 8. The CDR3 loop is CASSPNPGQGAYEQYF. CDR3 coding DNA: TGTGCCAGCAGCCCCAACCCGGGACAGGGGGCCTACGAGCAGTACTTC.

This chain links TRBV6-5 with TRBJ1-1; D perhaps matches TRBD1 (6 bases). Germline V gene data show CDR1 as MNHEY and CDR2 as SVGAGI. V was trimmed by 2 bases and J by 0 bases, leaving 10 bases between them. This CDR3 has 15 amino acids. The CDR3 nucleotides read TGTGCCAGCAGTTACGACGACAGGATGAACACTGAAGCTTTCTTT. Encoded protein: CASSYDDRMNTEAFF.

In this sample, this clone turned up a few times. A junction end diverges from the germline sequence, so it may reflect a read error. The chain joins TRBV2 to TRBJ1-2; D might be TRBD1 (6 bases). The CDR3 contains 12 residues. The germline V gene encodes CDR1 SNHLY and CDR2 FYNNEI. The CDR3 protein is CAGSPRGGGYTF. In nucleotides, the CDR3 is TGTGCCGGCAGCCCAAGGGGGGGAGGCTACACCTTC.